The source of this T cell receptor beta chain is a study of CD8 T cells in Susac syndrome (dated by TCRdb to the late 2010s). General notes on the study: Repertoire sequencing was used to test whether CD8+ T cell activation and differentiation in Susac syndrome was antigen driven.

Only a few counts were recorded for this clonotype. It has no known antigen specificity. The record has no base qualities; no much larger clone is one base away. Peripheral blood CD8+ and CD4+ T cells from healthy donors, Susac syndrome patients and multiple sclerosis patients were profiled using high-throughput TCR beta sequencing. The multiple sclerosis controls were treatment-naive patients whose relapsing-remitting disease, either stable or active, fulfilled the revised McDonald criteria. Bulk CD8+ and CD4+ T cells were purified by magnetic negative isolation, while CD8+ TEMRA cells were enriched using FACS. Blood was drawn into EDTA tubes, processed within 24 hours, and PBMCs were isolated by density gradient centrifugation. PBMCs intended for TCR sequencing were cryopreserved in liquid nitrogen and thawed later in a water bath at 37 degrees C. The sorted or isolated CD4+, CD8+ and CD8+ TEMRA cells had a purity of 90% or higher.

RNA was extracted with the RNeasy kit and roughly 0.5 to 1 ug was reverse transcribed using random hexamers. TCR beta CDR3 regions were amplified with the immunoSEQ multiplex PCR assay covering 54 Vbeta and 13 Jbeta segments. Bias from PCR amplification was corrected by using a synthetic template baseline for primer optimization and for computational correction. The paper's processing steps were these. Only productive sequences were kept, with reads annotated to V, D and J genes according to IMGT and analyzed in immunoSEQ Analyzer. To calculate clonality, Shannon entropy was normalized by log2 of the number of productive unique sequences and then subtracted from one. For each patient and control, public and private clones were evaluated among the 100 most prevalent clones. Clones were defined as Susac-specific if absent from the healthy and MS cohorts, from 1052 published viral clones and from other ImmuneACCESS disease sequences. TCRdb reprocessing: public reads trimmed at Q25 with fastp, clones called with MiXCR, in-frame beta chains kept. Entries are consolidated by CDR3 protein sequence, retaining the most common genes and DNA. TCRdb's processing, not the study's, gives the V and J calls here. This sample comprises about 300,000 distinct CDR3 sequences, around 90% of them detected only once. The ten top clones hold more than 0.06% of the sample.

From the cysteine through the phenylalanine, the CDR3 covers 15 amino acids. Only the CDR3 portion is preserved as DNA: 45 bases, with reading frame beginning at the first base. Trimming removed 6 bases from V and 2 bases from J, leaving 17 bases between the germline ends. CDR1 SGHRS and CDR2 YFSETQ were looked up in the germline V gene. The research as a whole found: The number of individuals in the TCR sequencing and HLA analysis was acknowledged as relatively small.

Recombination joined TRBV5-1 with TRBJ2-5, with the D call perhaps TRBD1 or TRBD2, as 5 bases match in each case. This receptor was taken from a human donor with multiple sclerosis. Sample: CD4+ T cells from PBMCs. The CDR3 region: CASTRVSGLQETQYF. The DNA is TGCGCCAGCACAAGGGTTTCGGGGCTTCAAGAGACCCAGTACTTC.